Included here is one T cell receptor (beta chain) sequence, with context. Its target is not known. The data derive from a study of blood T cells in healthy people across ages. Findings of the study overall: Age showed a roughly linear inverse relationship with TCR beta diversity per million T cells.

The CDR3 is made up of 15 amino acids. The V and J ends lost 2 bases and 1 base respectively, with 10 bases between them. CDR1 is ENHRY, CDR2 SYGVKD, per germline. Together with a sample-barcoded 5' primer, a J-beta primer mix was included in a second PCR lasting roughly 6 to 12 cycles. TCRdb re-called the 5' RACE reads through MiXCR, storing one row per CDR3 protein. This sample has a few hundred thousand distinct CDR3 sequences, with 45% to 65% found just once. The clonotype originates from a man aged 55 to 70 in good health. Input material: blood. J is TRBJ2-3 and V is TRBV10-3; D is undetermined. The CDR3: CAISEGRQRTDTQYF. The CDR3 bases are TGTGCCATCAGTGAGGGGCGACAACGCACAGATACGCAGTATTTT.